The 21 T cell receptor beta chains below all came from one sample that was sequenced in a study of PD-1 blockade in mismatch repair-deficient tumors. TCRdb's table, derived via immunoSEQ multiplex PCR, lists solely in-frame clones and lacks some. This table holds 85,000 to 130,000 clones, roughly four fifths found once. Sample: peripheral blood, taken 30 to 36 weeks after starting pembrolizumab. All receptors come from an adult with mismatch repair-deficient cancer.

The genes are TRBV9 and TRBJ1-2, with D perhaps matching TRBD1 (6 bases). The CDR3 is 15 amino acids. The germline CDR1 and CDR2 sequences are SGDLS and YYNGEE. Trimming shortened V by 0 bases and J by 2 bases, and 11 bases separated the two germline ends. For the CDR3, the DNA is TGTGCCAGCAGCGTAGCTACAGGGTCCAACTATGGCTACACCTTC. This translates into CASSVATGSNYGYTF.

The chain has TRBV11-2 and TRBJ2-2; 13 bases are shared with TRBD2. Germline V gives CDR1 SGHAT, CDR2 FQNNGV. The CDR3 consists of 16 residues. J was trimmed by 6 bases and V by 5 bases; bases with no gene match: 6. DNA of the CDR3: TGTGCCAGCAGCCTGGGACTAGCGGGAATGGCCGGGGAGCTGTTTTTT. Protein sequence: CASSLGLAGMAGELFF.

The V call is TRBV7-2, the J call TRBJ2-2, with a possible D match to TRBD2 (6 bases). The germline V gene encodes CDR1 SGHTA and CDR2 FQGNSA. The CDR3 consists of 15 residues. The V end was cut by 1 base, the J end by 2 bases, with 8 bases between. In DNA form, the CDR3 reads TGTGCCAGCAGCTTAGAGGCGGGAAACACCGGGGAGCTGTTTTTT. Its translation: CASSLEAGNTGELFF.

In nucleotides, the CDR3 is TGTGCCAGTGTAGCGGGAGGGGAGTCTGGTGAGCAGTTCTTC. Amino acids: CASVAGGESGEQFF. The chain carries TRBV11-2 and TRBJ2-1; 11 nucleotides match TRBD2. Germline assignment: CDR1 SGHAT and CDR2 FQNNGV. With 9 bases clipped from V and 9 bases from J, the junction kept 10 bases outside the gene matches. The CDR3 runs 14 residues.

The chain uses TRBV6-5 and TRBJ2-1, with D possibly matching TRBD2 (6 bases). CDR1 MNHEY and CDR2 SVGAGI come from the germline V gene. Deletions cut 3 bases from V and 5 bases from J, with 14 bases between. This CDR3 spans 15 amino acids. CDR3 residues: CASSYEGLSNNEQFF. CDR3 DNA sequence: TGTGCCAGCAGTTATGAGGGACTCTCGAACAATGAGCAGTTCTTC.

The chain employs TRBV7-2 and TRBJ2-5; the match to TRBD1 covers 7 bases. V shed 1 base, J shed 3 bases, and the junction held 17 bases outside the gene matches. Germline V gene data show CDR1 as SGHTA and CDR2 as FQGNSA. The CDR3 runs to 19 residues. CDR3 residues: CASSLELAGGVIAKETQYF. The CDR3 coding sequence is TGTGCCAGCAGCTTAGAGCTGGCAGGGGGAGTCATAGCTAAAGAGACCCAGTACTTC.

This clone has a single count. The chain recombines TRBV6-5 with TRBJ1-3; D is unresolved. The V gene's germline CDR1 is MNHEY and CDR2 SVGAGI. The V and J ends lost 6 bases and 0 bases respectively, with 6 bases between them. The CDR3 covers 13 residues. The CDR3 region is CASSDSSGNTIYF. CDR3 nucleotides: TGTGCCAGCAGCGACTCCTCTGGAAACACCATATATTTT.

This clone was recorded once. The chain carries TRBV7-9 and TRBJ2-2; no firm D call. V lost 2 bases to trimming and J lost 2 bases, with 9 bases between them. Per the germline V gene, CDR1 is SEHNR and CDR2 is FQNEAQ (reference sequence). There are 15 residues in the CDR3. The CDR3 region is CASSLNLGNTGELFF. In nucleotides, the CDR3 is TGTGCCAGCAGCTTAAATCTGGGTAACACCGGGGAGCTGTTTTTT.

CDR3 in amino acids: CATSSKDRGRGETQYF. The CDR3 bases are TGTGCCACCAGCAGCAAGGACAGGGGGAGAGGAGAGACCCAGTACTTC. The chain combines TRBV15 with TRBJ2-5; 10 nucleotides agree with TRBD1. V lost 3 bases to trimming and J lost 4 bases; unmatched junction nucleotides: 8. CDR3 length: 16 residues. CDR1 is LNHNV, CDR2 YYDKDF, per germline (reference sequence).

This chain's CDR3 is CASSERAYEKLFF. The CDR3 nucleotides read TGTGCCAGCAGTGAAAGGGCATATGAAAAACTGTTTTTT. The rearrangement uses TRBV2 and TRBJ1-4; D uncertain. V lost 2 bases and J lost 6, with 7 bases in between. Germline assignment: CDR1 SNHLY and CDR2 FYNNEI. The CDR3 is made up of 13 amino acids.

The chain couples TRBV7-8 to TRBJ1-2; 10 bases are a match to TRBD1. Trimming cost V 3 bases and J 2 bases; bases outside gene matches: 6. The germline CDR1 and CDR2 sequences are SGHVS and FQNEAQ. The CDR3 is 16 residues long. CDR3 bases: TGTGCCAGCAGCTTTCATAGGACAGGGGGGAACTATGGCTACACCTTC. This translates into CASSFHRTGGNYGYTF.

This clone was observed a single time. CDR3 nucleotides: TGTGCCAGCAGCTTCAGCGTAGGCACAGATACGCAGTATTTT. Residues: CASSFSVGTDTQYF. This rearrangement joins TRBV11-3 to TRBJ2-3; no firm D call. V was clipped by 3 bases and J by 1 base, with 8 bases between them. CDR1 and CDR2 from the germline V gene are SGHNT and YENEEA. The CDR3 loop spans 14 amino acids.

The V and J genes are TRBV5-6 and TRBJ2-7; 10 bases align to TRBD2. In germline, CDR1 is SGHDT, CDR2 YYEEEE. V dropped 0 bases and J dropped 2; count of bases not matched to a gene: 2. CDR3 length equals 15 residues. For the CDR3, the DNA is TGTGCCAGCAGCTTGGACCTAGCGGGAGCCTACGAGCAGTACTTC. Protein product: CASSLDLAGAYEQYF.

CDR3 sequence reads: CASSLGLRGGEQFF. In DNA form, the CDR3 reads TGTGCCAGCAGCTTGGGTCTAAGGGGGGGTGAGCAGTTCTTC. The chain links TRBV5-6 to TRBJ2-1; TRBD2 might be the D (7 bases). Per germline, CDR1 SGHDT and CDR2 YYEEEE. Trimming left V 0 bases short and J 9 bases short, with 13 bases between. This CDR3 is 14 amino acids long.

The V call is TRBV7-2, the J call TRBJ2-5; D remains unclear. Per germline, CDR1 SGHTA and CDR2 FQGNSA. The CDR3 has 14 amino acids. Trimming shortened V by 1 base and J by 2 bases, and 8 bases separated the two germline ends. The CDR3 DNA follows: TGTGCCAGCAGCTTAGGATACAGACAAGAGACCCAGTACTTC. Its protein product is CASSLGYRQETQYF.

The V and J genes are TRBV19 and TRBJ2-7; TRBD1 agrees at 8 bases. Germline trimming cut 5 bases from V and 1 base from J; bases unmatched to any gene: 7. The CDR3 has 15 residues. The V gene's germline CDR1 is LNHDA and CDR2 SQIVND (reference sequence). The CDR3 sequence: CASSPRQGPSYEQYF. The CDR3 DNA reads TGTGCCAGTAGTCCGAGACAGGGGCCTTCCTACGAGCAGTACTTC.

V usage is TRBV10-3 and J usage is TRBJ2-1, with D unclear. CDR1 ENHRY and CDR2 SYGVKD come from the germline V gene. This CDR3 region has 14 residues. The V end was cut by 4 bases, the J end by 9 bases, with 16 bases between. This CDR3 is CAISGNLGAGEQFF. DNA of the CDR3: TGTGCCATCAGTGGCAATTTGGGCGCTGGTGAGCAGTTCTTC.

The chain couples TRBV9 to TRBJ1-2, with unresolved D. There are 13 residues in the CDR3. Trimming cost V 4 bases and J 2 bases, with 9 bases left between them. CDR1 and CDR2 from the germline V gene are SGDLS and YYNGEE. CDR3 sequence: CASSPQENYGYTF. CDR3 nucleotide sequence: TGTGCCAGCAGCCCCCAGGAAAACTATGGCTACACCTTC.

This sequence joins TRBV7-3 and TRBJ2-3; D gene ambiguous. CDR1 SGHTA and CDR2 FQGTGA come from the germline V gene. Trimming removed 8 bases from V and 1 base from J, with 10 bases in between. The CDR3 totals 13 residues. This CDR3 reads CASGFPGTDTQYF. CDR3 in DNA: TGTGCCAGCGGGTTTCCCGGCACAGATACGCAGTATTTT.

This sequence joins TRBV4-3 and TRBJ2-1; 10 nucleotides line up with TRBD2. The ends lost 7 bases at V and 8 bases at J; junction bases unmatched: 11. CDR3 length equals 15 residues. Germline V gene data show CDR1 as LGHNA and CDR2 as YSLEER. The CDR3 DNA reads as TGCGCCAGCACTGTAAGAGCGGGAGGGCAGGATGAGCAGTTCTTC. Its translation: CASTVRAGGQDEQFF.

This chain connects TRBV7-2 to TRBJ2-1; no reliable D call. Trimming pared 1 base from V and 10 bases from J, leaving 17 bases between. The CDR3 has 15 residues. Germline V gene data show CDR1 as SGHTA and CDR2 as FQGNSA. The CDR3 DNA follows: TGTGCCAGCAGCTTAGAGAGAAGGGAAATGGACGAGCAGTTCTTC. Translated, it gives CASSLERREMDEQFF.